Reported below is one TCR beta chain. This record comes from a study of blood T cell repertoires in COVID-19. Study in general: Sites across the United States, Italy and Spain contributed samples from acute and convalescent COVID-19. Sample material is recorded as cDNA or gDNA derived from T cells, B-cell-depleted T cells, or PBMCs.

There are 15 residues in the CDR3. Germline V gives CDR1 KGHDR, CDR2 SFDVKD. Trimming pared 4 bases from V and 0 bases from J, leaving 11 bases between. Using immunoSEQ multiplex PCR, the repertoire was profiled, and TCRdb retains in-frame clones only, with some absent. Of roughly 320,000 clones listed, around nine tenths are singletons. Source material: peripheral blood. The source is a man between 65 and 85 years old with acute or convalescent COVID-19. The genes are TRBV24-1 and TRBJ1-1; D is unresolved. CDR3 residues: CATSDYNVMNTEAFF. CDR3 in DNA: TGTGCCACCAGTGACTATAATGTGATGAACACTGAAGCTTTCTTT.